This TCR beta chain was sequenced for a study of cytomegalovirus exposure and HLA in healthy donors. Details on this clone: As yet, its antigen is unknown.

Germline CDR1 reads SGHKS; CDR2 reads YYEKEE (reference sequence). The CDR3 is 13 amino acids. The V end was cut by 2 bases, the J end by 1 base, with 6 bases between. Study-wide findings and caveats: Later analysis showed TCR association rates varying by HLA locus, highest for DRB1 and lowest for HLA-C. Across donors, presence/absence analyses took sequencing depth to be roughly uniform. In a later analysis, donors in an Asian-associated ancestry cluster reportedly had fewer N-insertions in productive TCRs than the cohort mean.

It was with 60 Vbeta and 13 Jbeta primers that the PCR ran. TCRdb's table, derived via immunoSEQ multiplex PCR, lists solely in-frame clones and lacks some. The sample shows around 150,000 clones, approximately 70% of them seen only once. The sequence was collected from a human donor in good health. Sequences were obtained from PBMCs. The chain joins TRBV5-5 to TRBJ1-1, with D unresolved. The CDR3 region is CASSLGGNTEAFF. CDR3 nucleotides: TGTGCCAGCAGCTTAGGAGGGAACACTGAAGCTTTCTTT.